These 23 T cell receptor beta chains were sequenced from one sample in a study of T cells in Graves' hyperthyroidism and ophthalmopathy. The CDR3 regions of TCR beta were amplified from RNA transcripts. Carried out on the TCR CDR3, a first-round RT-PCR used the HTBI primer set. TCRdb ran MiXCR on the multiplex PCR reads and lists one entry per CDR3 protein. The sample lists about half a million distinct CDR3 sequences; about 20% were seen once. The material sequenced was blood. These receptors came from a man in his forties or fifties with Graves' ophthalmopathy.

This chain uses TRBV27 with TRBJ2-5; TRBD1 matches at 8 bases. The ends lost 7 bases at V and 5 bases at J; junction bases unmatched: 15. Germline CDR1 MNHEY, CDR2 SMNVEV (reference sequence). CDR3 length equals 16 residues. The CDR3: CASTTRTGTPMETQYF. The CDR3 coding sequence is TGTGCCAGCACGACTCGGACAGGGACCCCCATGGAGACCCAGTACTTC.

This clonotype was counted ten times or more. The chain combines TRBV2 with TRBJ1-2, with 9 bases lining up with TRBD1. Trimming at V came to 6 bases and at J to 7 bases, leaving 3 bases not matched to a gene. Germline CDR1 reads SNHLY; CDR2 reads FYNNEI. This CDR3 has 12 amino acids. In DNA form, the CDR3 reads TGTGCCAGCAGGGGACAGGGTGTTGGCTACACCTTC. Protein sequence: CASRGQGVGYTF.

This clonotype came up many times. The chain recombines TRBV6-1 with TRBJ2-7, with 9 nucleotides matching TRBD1. The J segment lost 6 bases and the V segment lost 7 bases, leaving 13 bases of the junction unmatched. The CDR3 spans 15 residues. Looked up from germline, CDR1 is MNHNS and CDR2 is SASEGT. This CDR3 reads CASTKGAQGASEQYF. DNA of the CDR3: TGTGCCAGCACCAAGGGGGCACAGGGGGCGAGCGAGCAGTACTTC.

The rearrangement joins TRBV7-3 to TRBJ2-1; perhaps TRBD2 as D (5 bases). The V end was cut by 3 bases, the J end by 8 bases, with 11 bases between. CDR3 length: 13 residues. Germline assignment: CDR1 SGHTA and CDR2 FQGTGA. The DNA for the CDR3 is TGTGCCAGCAGCTTCAAGGCGAGGGATGAGCAGTTCTTC. Translating it yields CASSFKARDEQFF.

The table lists this clonotype with a few counts. The genes are TRBV3-1 and TRBJ2-7; tentative D call: TRBD1 (6 bases). From germline, CDR1 is LGHDT and CDR2 YNNKEL (reference sequence). V lost 2 bases to trimming and J lost 4 bases, with 15 bases between them. This CDR3 region has 15 residues. The CDR3 region is CASSQLVGGKYEQYF. In DNA form, the CDR3 reads TGTGCCAGCAGCCAACTTGTAGGGGGAAAGTACGAGCAGTACTTC.

This clonotype was counted between two and nine times. The chain joins TRBV2 to TRBJ2-3; TRBD1 might be the D (5 bases). This CDR3 contains 14 residues. V shed 10 bases and J shed 4 bases, with 18 bases lying between them. CDR1 is SNHLY, CDR2 FYNNEI, per germline. CDR3 nucleotides: TGTGCCACCCTAACAGGTTTCGGGTCAGATACGCAGTATTTT. Its protein product is CATLTGFGSDTQYF.

This clonotype was picked up a small number of times. The V gene is TRBV10-3, the J gene TRBJ2-7, with 11 bases matching TRBD2. Losses at the gene ends were 7 bases for V and 0 bases for J; bases not matched to a gene: 8. This CDR3 spans 16 amino acids. CDR1 ENHRY and CDR2 SYGVKD come from the germline V gene. The CDR3 DNA reads as TGTGCCATCACCCCATCAGGACTAGCGGGCTCCTACGAGCAGTACTTC. It codes for CAITPSGLAGSYEQYF.

This clonotype appeared a few times. The rearrangement links TRBV15 to TRBJ1-2; D remains ambiguous. Germline-derived CDR1 and CDR2 are LNHNV and YYDKDF (reference sequence). This CDR3 has 14 residues. Trimming took off 1 base at V and 6 bases at J, with 12 bases between the two ends. The CDR3 DNA sequence: TGTGCCACCAGCAGAGCCCCGGACCATGATGGCTACACCTTC. This gives the protein CATSRAPDHDGYTF.

The chain links TRBV18 to TRBJ1-2; 8 bases are shared with TRBD1. Germline V gene data show CDR1 as KGHSH and CDR2 as LQKENI. This CDR3 has 14 amino acids. The J segment lost 7 bases and the V segment lost 3 bases, leaving 7 bases of the junction unmatched. The CDR3 protein is CASSPTGTGCGYTF. DNA for the CDR3: TGTGCCAGCTCACCTACTGGGACAGGATGTGGCTACACCTTC.

The rearrangement joins TRBV29-1 to TRBJ1-6; the D gene is possibly TRBD1 (5 bases). V was shortened by 3 bases and J by 13 bases, with 13 bases between the two germline ends. CDR3 length: 12 amino acids. Germline V gene lookup returns CDR1 SQVTM and CDR2 ANQGSEA. The DNA of the CDR3 is TGCAGCGTTGATGCAGGGACCGGGCCCCTCCACTTT. Its translation: CSVDAGTGPLHF. Together with reference TRBV29-1 and TRBJ1-6, the CDR3 gives the full variable domain: SAVISQKPSRDICQRGTSLTIQCQVDSQVTMMFWYRQQPGQSLTLIATANQGSEATYESGFVIDKFPISRPNLTFSTLTVSNMSPEDSSIYLCSVDAGTGPLHFGNGTRLTVT.

This clonotype came up a few times. The chain employs TRBV7-8 and TRBJ1-4, with D possibly matching TRBD1 (6 bases). CDR1 is SGHVS and CDR2 is FQNEAQ in the germline V gene. This CDR3 is 16 amino acids long. The V gene lost 4 bases and the J gene lost 6 bases, with 18 bases spanning the gap. In nucleotides, the CDR3 is TGTGCCAGCAGCTCCGAAAACAGGGCTGTTTATGAAAAACTGTTTTTT. Amino acids: CASSSENRAVYEKLFF. The entire variable domain, with the rest obtained from reference TRBV7-8 and TRBJ1-4, is as follows: GAGVSQSPRYKVAKRGQDVALRCDPISGHVSLFWYQQALGQGPEFLTYFQNEAQLDKSGLPSDRFFAERPEGSVSTLKIQRTQQEDSAVYLCASSSENRAVYEKLFFGSGTQLSVL.

Regarding this clonotype: The junction departs from the called germline gene at one end, perhaps through a read error. The J gene is TRBJ1-5, the V gene TRBV4-3, with D uncertain. The CDR3 spans 16 residues. Germline V CDR1 and CDR2: LGHNA, YSLEER. CDR3 sequence (DNA): TGCGTCAGCAGCCAAGATCGGGTATTCAGCAATCAGCCCCAGCATTTT. This translates into CVSSQDRVFSNQPQHF.

V is TRBV7-8 and J is TRBJ2-5; 7 positions agree with TRBD2. V was clipped by 5 bases and J by 1 base; unmatched bases: 4. Germline loops: CDR1 SGHVS, CDR2 FQNEAQ. The CDR3 extends over 14 amino acids. Here the CDR3 reads CASSPQRGQETQYF. The CDR3 DNA sequence: TGTGCCAGCAGCCCCCAGCGGGGCCAAGAGACCCAGTACTTC.

This clonotype occurred a few times. This sequence joins TRBV20-1 and TRBJ2-5; unclear D gene. The CDR3 spans 11 residues. Trimming shortened V by 6 bases and J by 5 bases, and 10 bases separated the two germline ends. Germline V gene data show CDR1 as DFQATT and CDR2 as SNEGSKA (reference sequence). The chain's CDR3 is CSALPLETQYF. CDR3 nucleotide sequence: TGCAGTGCCCTTCCTCTGGAGACCCAGTACTTC.

This clonotype occurred many times. The chain couples TRBV7-2 to TRBJ2-1, with 8 bases that match TRBD1. V was pared by 3 bases and J by 5 bases, with 3 bases of the junction left unmatched. The germline V gene has CDR1 SGHTA and CDR2 FQGNSA. The CDR3 has 14 residues. The chain's CDR3 is CASSFRQGNNEQFF. As DNA, the CDR3 is TGTGCCAGCAGCTTCAGACAGGGGAACAATGAGCAGTTCTTC.

This clonotype was seen repeatedly, ten times or more. This chain links TRBV12-3 or TRBV12-4 with TRBJ1-1; no clear D gene. Between the trimmed V and J ends, which lost 8 bases and 4 bases, there was a span of 17 bases. CDR3 length: 14 residues. CDR3 sequence: CASLGNGRRTEAFF. In DNA, the CDR3 is TGTGCCAGCCTAGGTAACGGCAGGCGCACTGAAGCTTTCTTT.

This clonotype was seen ten or more times. The chain combines TRBV10-3 with TRBJ2-2; 11 bases line up with TRBD2. Germline CDR1 and CDR2: ENHRY and SYGVKD. The length of the CDR3 is 18 residues. Trimming cost V 0 bases and J 3 bases; bases outside gene matches: 6. The CDR3 nucleotides are TGTGCCATCAGTGAGTCGTTCATGGGACTAGCGGACACCGGGGAGCTGTTTTTT. Translated, it gives CAISESFMGLADTGELFF.

This clonotype was seen repeatedly, ten times or more. This chain links TRBV10-3 with TRBJ2-5; a weak D match, TRBD1 (7 bases). This CDR3 is built from 15 residues. V lost 7 bases and J 3 bases, leaving 18 bases between the germline ends. From germline, CDR1 is ENHRY and CDR2 SYGVKD. The DNA of the CDR3 is TGTGCCATCAATGGACCAGGGGGGAGTAAAGAGACCCAGTACTTC. Translation gives CAINGPGGSKETQYF.

This clonotype was observed many times. The rearrangement joins TRBV7-9 to TRBJ2-1, with TRBD2 identical over 8 bases. V trimming: 8 bases; J trimming: 10 bases; junction bases outside the gene matches: 7. The CDR3 has 12 residues. Germline CDR1 reads SEHNR; CDR2 reads FQNEAQ (reference sequence). CDR3 region: CASGTRLFEQFF. The CDR3, as DNA: TGTGCCAGCGGGACTAGACTATTCGAGCAGTTCTTC.

This clonotype has a handful of counts. This chain connects TRBV5-6 to TRBJ2-1; D gene unclear. In germline, CDR1 is SGHDT, CDR2 YYEEEE. The CDR3 spans 16 residues. Trimming cost V 3 bases and J 0 bases, with 13 bases left between them. The CDR3 nucleotides read TGTGCCAGCAGCTCGTACGTGACAAGCTCCTACAATGAGCAGTTCTTC. This gives the protein CASSSYVTSSYNEQFF. Supplemented by reference TRBV5-6 and TRBJ2-1, the full variable domain reads DAGVTQSPTHLIKTRGQQVTLRCSPKSGHDTVSWYQQALGQGPQFIFQYYEEEERQRGNFPDRFSGHQFPNYSSELNVNALLLGDSALYLCASSSYVTSSYNEQFFGPGTRLTVL.

J is TRBJ2-2 and V is TRBV5-1; 13 nucleotides align to TRBD2. The CDR3 extends over 18 amino acids. Unmatched junction bases numbered 8, after V lost 3 bases and J lost 3 bases. CDR1 is SGHRS and CDR2 is YFSETQ in the germline V gene. CDR3 sequence reads: CASSSSRTSGGDTGELFF. The CDR3, as DNA: TGCGCCAGCAGCTCCTCCCGGACTAGCGGGGGCGACACCGGGGAGCTGTTTTTT.

The chain carries TRBV19 and TRBJ2-1; the match to TRBD2 covers 13 bases. CDR1 and CDR2 (germline): LNHDA, SQIVND (reference sequence). There are 15 residues in the CDR3. Trimming removed 4 bases from V and 9 bases from J; junction bases left unmatched: 6. The CDR3 DNA reads as TGTGCCAGTAGTAAAACTAGCGGGGGGGCAACTGAGCAGTTCTTC. The encoded protein is CASSKTSGGATEQFF.

This chain uses TRBV19 with TRBJ1-1, with 8 positions matching TRBD1. There are 13 residues in the CDR3. Trimming at V came to 10 bases and at J to 2 bases, leaving 6 bases not matched to a gene. Germline V gene lookup returns CDR1 LNHDA and CDR2 SQIVND (reference sequence). The CDR3 nucleotides are TGTGCCATCTCGGACAGGGCCAACACTGAAGCTTTCTTT. Translated, it gives CAISDRANTEAFF.